These T cell receptor beta chains were read from a single sample in a study of OX40 agonist ivuxolimab in advanced cancers. Assay: immunoSEQ multiplex PCR; the TCRdb copy retains only in-frame clones and omits some. Among tens of thousands of clones, roughly 84% were seen once, and the ten largest hold around 0.78%. This sample comprised CD4+ or CD8+ T cells sorted from blood, obtained in a trial of the OX40 agonist ivuxolimab. The receptors shown here come from an adult with an advanced solid tumor such as melanoma, head and neck, liver or kidney cancer. The CDR3 runs from the conserved cysteine through the conserved F or W. The D gene is left open where the match is weak. Clone size is stated in some rows and not others, as once, few, many or a class when expanded.

j_call v_call clone_size d_call cdr3_aa cdr3_nt
TRBJ1-2 TRBV18 . . CASSPDRGYGYTF TGTGCCAGCTCACCAGACAGAGGCTATGGCTACACCTTC
TRBJ2-1 TRBV4-3 . TRBD2 CASSQGNPGGSNEQFF TGCGCCAGCAGCCAAGGAAATCCCGGGGGGAGCAATGAGCAGTTCTTC
TRBJ2-3 TRBV25-1 few TRBD1 CASSPGGAGTDTQYF TGTGCCAGCAGTCCAGGGGGCGCGGGCACAGATACGCAGTATTTT
TRBJ2-7 TRBV27 . . CASSLSNRDGSSYEQYF TGTGCCAGCAGTTTATCCAACCGGGACGGTAGCTCCTACGAGCAGTACTTC
TRBJ1-3 TRBV29-1 . . CSARDAERANTIYF TGCAGCGCCCGGGACGCCGAACGGGCAAACACCATATATTTT
TRBJ2-2 TRBV27 . TRBD2 CASSTNLAGVVTGELFF TGTGCCAGCAGTACCAACCTAGCGGGAGTGGTCACCGGGGAGCTGTTTTTT
TRBJ1-2 TRBV6-6 . . CASSSRRDGTNYGYTF TGTGCCAGCAGTTCCCGACGGGACGGAACTAACTATGGCTACACCTTC
TRBJ1-1 TRBV7-1 . . CASSYPGLVNTEAFF TGTGCCAGCAGCTACCCGGGACTGGTGAACACTGAAGCTTTCTTT
TRBJ2-1 TRBV10-2 . TRBD2 CATTTSGSGNEQFF TGCGCCACCACAACTAGCGGGAGTGGAAATGAGCAGTTCTTC
TRBJ1-3 TRBV6-1 . TRBD1 CASSEQRQGVSGNTIYF TGTGCCAGCAGTGAACAAAGACAGGGCGTCTCTGGAAACACCATATATTTT
TRBJ2-6 TRBV7-2 . . CASSLRVPPGANVLTF TGTGCCAGCAGCCTTAGGGTCCCCCCTGGGGCCAACGTCCTGACTTTC
TRBJ1-3 TRBV28 . TRBD1 CASSWGQYSGNTIYF TGTGCCAGCAGTTGGGGACAGTATTCTGGAAACACCATATATTTT
TRBJ1-6 TRBV5-1 . . CASSTAVNYNSPLHF TGCGCCAGCAGCACGGCGGTCAACTATAATTCACCCCTCCACTTT
TRBJ1-5 TRBV19 few TRBD1 CASRTGTGNQPQHF TGTGCCAGTAGAACCGGGACAGGTAATCAGCCCCAGCATTTT
TRBJ2-7 TRBV5-3 few . CARSLPYEQYF TGTGCCAGAAGCTTGCCATACGAGCAGTACTTC
TRBJ1-4 TRBV28 . . CASSLRLNALEKLFF TGTGCCAGCAGTCTTCGCCTCAACGCCCTTGAAAAACTGTTTTTT
TRBJ2-1 TRBV19 . TRBD2 CASTTAGLASEQFF TGTGCCAGTACCACCGCGGGACTAGCATCCGAGCAGTTCTTC
TRBJ1-2 TRBV28 . . CASSGQRDGYTF TGTGCCAGCAGCGGACAGAGAGATGGCTACACCTTC
TRBJ1-5 TRBV7-2 . . CASSLAPNQPQHF TGTGCCAGCAGCTTAGCTCCCAATCAGCCCCAGCATTTT
TRBJ1-2 TRBV7-3 . . CASSRDRGYGYTF TGTGCCAGCAGTCGGGACCGCGGTTATGGCTACACCTTC
TRBJ2-1 TRBV10-1 . . CASSESSGARGLSYNEQFF TGCGCCAGCAGTGAGTCCTCGGGGGCGCGGGGTCTCTCCTACAATGAGCAGTTCTTC
TRBJ1-4 TRBV5-1 . . CASTGTSGEKLFF TGCGCCAGCACCGGGACATCGGGTGAAAAACTGTTTTTT
TRBJ1-2 TRBV19 . . CASNLYGYTF TGTGCCAGTAACCTCTATGGCTACACCTTC
TRBJ1-6 TRBV7-9 . . CASSSGGGNSPLHF TGTGCCAGCAGCTCCGGGGGGGGAAATTCACCCCTCCACTTT
TRBJ2-2 TRBV15 . TRBD2 CATSRPSGRMAGELFF TGTGCCACCAGCAGACCTAGCGGGAGGATGGCCGGGGAGCTGTTTTTT
TRBJ2-2 TRBV11-2 . TRBD2 CASSFSGLAGQGGSGELFF TGTGCCAGCAGCTTCTCGGGACTAGCGGGACAGGGGGGGAGCGGGGAGCTGTTTTTT
TRBJ2-7 TRBV6-5 . TRBD2 CASSQGLTHYEQYF TGTGCCAGCAGTCAGGGACTAACTCACTACGAGCAGTACTTC
TRBJ2-2 TRBV6-1 . . CASTPGGDRELFF TGTGCCAGCACCCCCGGCGGGGATCGGGAGCTGTTTTTT
TRBJ1-6 TRBV30 . . CAWSLTTLESPLHF TGTGCCTGGAGTCTTACGACCCTGGAATCACCCCTCCACTTT
TRBJ1-4 TRBV10-3 . TRBD1 CAIRAGGDEKLFF TGTGCCATCAGGGCAGGGGGCGATGAAAAACTGTTTTTT
TRBJ2-7 TRBV6-1 . . CASSVTSYEQYF TGTGCCAGCAGTGTAACCTCCTACGAGCAGTACTTC
TRBJ2-3 TRBV2 . TRBD2 CASTISGAHTQYF TGTGCCAGCACCATTAGCGGGGCTCATACGCAGTATTTT
TRBJ2-3 TRBV11-1 . . CASRRSDTQYF TGTGCCAGCAGGCGTTCGGATACGCAGTATTTT
TRBJ2-5 TRBV15 once . CATSRNIETQYF TGTGCCACCAGCAGAAATATTGAGACCCAGTACTTC
TRBJ1-4 TRBV7-9 . TRBD1 CASSLGQGGEKLFF TGTGCCAGCAGCTTAGGACAGGGTGGAGAAAAACTGTTTTTT
TRBJ2-7 TRBV7-2 . . CASSYRTSSYEQYF TGTGCCAGCAGCTACAGGACGAGCTCCTACGAGCAGTACTTC
TRBJ1-5 TRBV19 few . CASNMRVGMNQPQHF TGTGCCAGTAATATGAGGGTTGGGATGAATCAGCCCCAGCATTTT
TRBJ2-7 TRBV10-3 few . CAISGTYEQYF TGTGCCATCAGTGGAACTTACGAGCAGTACTTC
TRBJ1-1 TRBV6-1 . . CASSALVNTEAFF TGTGCCAGCAGTGCACTGGTGAACACTGAAGCTTTCTTT
TRBJ1-4 TRBV29-1 few TRBD1 CSVKDRVGEKLFF TGCAGCGTGAAGGACAGGGTCGGTGAAAAACTGTTTTTT
TRBJ1-5 TRBV14 few . CASSQSNQPQHF TGTGCCAGCAGCCAGAGCAATCAGCCCCAGCATTTT
TRBJ2-1 TRBV11-3 . . CASSLVRHEQFF TGTGCCAGCAGCTTAGTTAGACATGAGCAGTTCTTC
TRBJ2-3 TRBV10-3 . TRBD1 CAIGQWDSIMDTQYF TGTGCCATAGGTCAGTGGGACAGTATCATGGATACGCAGTATTTT
TRBJ1-1 TRBV28 . . CASSSPGEVTEAFF TGTGCCAGCAGTTCCCCTGGGGAGGTGACTGAAGCTTTCTTT
TRBJ2-5 TRBV4-1 . TRBD2 CASSQGRGLAGGETQYF TGCGCCAGCAGCCAAGGGCGCGGACTAGCTGGGGGCGAGACCCAGTACTTC
TRBJ2-3 TRBV4-1 . TRBD2 CASSQGSGGRRDTQYF TGCGCCAGCAGCCAAGGAAGCGGCGGGAGGAGAGATACGCAGTATTTT
TRBJ1-4 TRBV6-4 . . CASSDRGVNEKLFF TGTGCCAGCAGTGATAGGGGGGTCAATGAAAAACTGTTTTTT